This entry concerns a single TCR beta chain. The treatment: oral pan-JAK inhibitor, 5-10 mg twice daily. RNA, once extracted, was reverse transcribed into cDNA for use as the sequencing template. The data were produced by immunoSEQ multiplex PCR, yet TCRdb's version contains in-frame clones alone and is incomplete. Seen here are nearly 200,000 clones, 58% observed once, and the top ten hold 5% to 6%. The J segment lost 4 bases and the V segment lost 2 bases, leaving 4 bases of the junction unmatched. The CDR3 runs to 16 residues. Looked up from germline, CDR1 is MNHEY and CDR2 is SMNVEV (reference sequence). The entry originates in a study of CD8+ T cells in alopecia areata.

The origin of this receptor is a human donor with alopecia areata. Here the sequenced sample was CD4+ T cells sorted from blood, taken at week 24, from a patient treated with tofacitinib. The chain has TRBV27 and TRBJ2-1; 11 bases agree with TRBD2. CDR3 DNA: TGTGCCAGCAGTTTAGCGCTAGCGGGAGGTTACAATGAGCAGTTCTTC. Translating gives CASSLALAGGYNEQFF.